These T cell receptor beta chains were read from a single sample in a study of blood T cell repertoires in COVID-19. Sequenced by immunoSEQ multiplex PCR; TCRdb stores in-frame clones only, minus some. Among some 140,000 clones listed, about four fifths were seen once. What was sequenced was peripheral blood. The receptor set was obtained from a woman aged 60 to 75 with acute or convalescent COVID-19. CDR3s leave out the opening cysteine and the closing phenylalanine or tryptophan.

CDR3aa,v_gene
ASSIPPPTGPSGELF,TRBV5-1
ASHQARHFNQPQH,TRBV19
AWSRSVSNQPQH,TRBV30
ASSYGGNTEAF,TRBV6-5
ASSPWTGADTGELF,TRBV18
ASSLSRVNTEAF,TRBV5-1
ASSRDRNNSPLH,TRBV5-1
ASSVGTSGAQETQY,TRBV5-1
ASSVKGQSNQPQH,TRBV2
SVRTGGGTEAF,TRBV29-1
AWSVISDGGEQF,TRBV30
ASSPVASGVYNEQF,TRBV5-1
ASSEVEGATPLH,TRBV2
ASSKPYYRDRGRYGYT,TRBV21-1
ASSQDLGAYNEQF,TRBV3-1/TRBV3-2
SVDTGLRGYT,TRBV29-1
ASGEGGEAF,TRBV3-1/TRBV3-2
ASSKTGTGNTIY,TRBV7-9
AWSLSRGNSPLH,TRBV30
ASSKDRNTEAF,TRBV18
ASSLTPGQGNGETQY,TRBV5-1
ASSPVRDIHTEAF,TRBV18
ASSRTRQGVFEQY,TRBV4-1
ASNPDGGFPPGELF,TRBV9
ASSPGRGRPNVPLH,TRBV7-2
ASSLMGQGMV,TRBV11-2
ASSEWGGTGNQPQH,TRBV6-1
ASSHGGAVAEAF,TRBV11-1
ATSDPGVGQETQY,TRBV24-1
ASSHQGARGTGELF,TRBV5-1
ASSEDYPPYGYT,TRBV6-4
ASSGQLNTEAF,TRBV3-1/TRBV3-2
ASSLGQTVSNYGYT,TRBV5-1
ASSPQAGNNSPLH,TRBV19
ASSLGGTKEAF,TRBV7-3
ASSIGAYNEQF,TRBV12-3/TRBV12-4
ASSRRDGAYEQY,TRBV19
AWSDPLSGGAETQY,TRBV30
ASSQGAGRGKLF,TRBV3-1/TRBV3-2
ASSRLAGGSNEQF,TRBV28
ASSDSTFGRGFYNEQF,TRBV6-4
AWMARGTSEKLF,TRBV30
ASSIQGQRGYT,TRBV19
ASSQAGANYGYT,TRBV4-1
ASSPPGRGPYEQY,TRBV18
ASTVRVNEKLF,TRBV6-5
ASSLDPGPYEQY,TRBV5-1
AAGFGKEKLF,TRBV6-5
ASSQGFSGNTIY,TRBV28
ASSFPGGETQY,TRBV7-7
ASSSANSNQPQH,TRBV27
SARVVNEQY,TRBV20-1